The rows below give T cell receptor beta chains drawn from one sample of a study of neurological immune-mediated disorders. TCRdb reprocessed the 5' RACE reads with MiXCR, giving one entry per CDR3 protein. The table records 35,000 to 45,000 distinct CDR3 sequences, around an eighth of them present only once. The sequenced material came from PBMCs. The source of these receptors is a woman aged 45-65 years with HTLV-1-associated myelopathy (HAM/TSP). CDR3s include the opening cysteine and the closing phenylalanine or tryptophan. The D gene is left open where the match is weak. Only some rows state a clone size, as once, few, many or a class for expanded clones.

D gene: .; J gene: TRBJ2-3; V gene: TRBV5-1; clone size: many; CDR3 DNA: TGCGCCAGCAGGTCCCTAGGTATAGATACGCAGTATTTT; CDR3 protein: CASRSLGIDTQYF
D gene: TRBD1; J gene: TRBJ1-6; V gene: TRBV20-1; clone size: many; CDR3 DNA: TGCAGTGTCCCCCCACCAGGGGGACCCTATAATTCACCCCTCCACTTT; CDR3 protein: CSVPPPGGPYNSPLHF
D gene: .; J gene: TRBJ2-6; V gene: TRBV7-2; clone size: many; CDR3 DNA: TGTGCCAGCAGCGATCTCTACTCTGGGGCCAACGTCCTGACTTTC; CDR3 protein: CASSDLYSGANVLTF
D gene: .; J gene: TRBJ2-2; V gene: TRBV9; clone size: many; CDR3 DNA: TGTGCCAGCAGCGTAGGATTGGGGGGCGGCGGAACCGGGGAGCTGTTTTTT; CDR3 protein: CASSVGLGGGGTGELFF
D gene: .; J gene: TRBJ2-1; V gene: TRBV24-1; clone size: many; CDR3 DNA: TGTGCCACCAGTCATTCTAGCGACGATGAGCAGTTCTTC; CDR3 protein: CATSHSSDDEQFF
D gene: TRBD2; J gene: TRBJ2-6; V gene: TRBV10-3; clone size: many; CDR3 DNA: TGTGCCATCGGCCGGGGGGGGGCTGGGGCCAACGTCCTGACTTTC; CDR3 protein: CAIGRGGAGANVLTF
D gene: .; J gene: TRBJ1-2; V gene: TRBV7-2; clone size: many; CDR3 DNA: TGTGCCAGCAGCTTAGTGACGTATGGCTACACCTTC; CDR3 protein: CASSLVTYGYTF
D gene: .; J gene: TRBJ1-2; V gene: TRBV20-1; clone size: many; CDR3 DNA: TGCAGTGCTAGGACGGGGATCGGCTATGGCTACACCTTC; CDR3 protein: CSARTGIGYGYTF
D gene: .; J gene: TRBJ1-2; V gene: TRBV7-9; clone size: many; CDR3 DNA: TGTGCCAGCAGCTCGGGGGGGCCCGTTAACTATGGCTACACCTTC; CDR3 protein: CASSSGGPVNYGYTF
D gene: TRBD2; J gene: TRBJ2-7; V gene: TRBV20-1; clone size: many; CDR3 DNA: TGCAGTGCTGAGCTAGCGGGGGTGACCTACGAGCAGTACTTC; CDR3 protein: CSAELAGVTYEQYF
D gene: .; J gene: TRBJ1-3; V gene: TRBV15; clone size: medium-sized; CDR3 DNA: TGTGCCACCAGCAGAGATCGGGGAAACACCATATATTTT; CDR3 protein: CATSRDRGNTIYF
D gene: .; J gene: TRBJ1-5; V gene: TRBV27; clone size: many; CDR3 DNA: TGTGCCAGCAGTTTAAGAGGAAATCAGCCCCAGCATTTT; CDR3 protein: CASSLRGNQPQHF
D gene: .; J gene: TRBJ1-5; V gene: TRBV12-3/TRBV12-4; clone size: medium-sized; CDR3 DNA: TGTGCCAGCACATCAGGGAGGTACCAGCCCCAGCATTTT; CDR3 protein: CASTSGRYQPQHF
D gene: TRBD2; J gene: TRBJ2-5; V gene: TRBV6-2/TRBV6-3; clone size: many; CDR3 DNA: TGTGCCAGCAGTTATCTAGCGGGGGGCCCTCAAGAGACCCAGTACTTC; CDR3 protein: CASSYLAGGPQETQYF
D gene: TRBD1; J gene: TRBJ1-2; V gene: TRBV4-2; clone size: many; CDR3 DNA: TGTGCCAGCAGCGTCCCGGACAGGGGGGATTTAAACTATGGCTACACCTTC; CDR3 protein: CASSVPDRGDLNYGYTF
D gene: .; J gene: TRBJ2-5; V gene: TRBV4-1; clone size: many; CDR3 DNA: TGCGCCAGCAGCCAAGGGGGGACAAGGACGGAGACCCAGTACTTC; CDR3 protein: CASSQGGTRTETQYF
D gene: .; J gene: TRBJ1-5; V gene: TRBV6-2/TRBV6-3; clone size: many; CDR3 DNA: TGTGCCAGCTGGGGACTAAGCAATCAGCCCCAGCATTTT; CDR3 protein: CASWGLSNQPQHF
D gene: TRBD1; J gene: TRBJ1-1; V gene: TRBV10-3; clone size: many; CDR3 DNA: TGTGCCATCGGTAGGACAGGGAGGAGCACTGAAGCTTTCTTT; CDR3 protein: CAIGRTGRSTEAFF
D gene: TRBD1; J gene: TRBJ2-7; V gene: TRBV12-3/TRBV12-4; clone size: .; CDR3 DNA: TGTGCCAGCAGTCGGGGACAGACCTACGAGCAGTACTTC; CDR3 protein: CASSRGQTYEQYF
D gene: .; J gene: TRBJ1-1; V gene: TRBV5-1; clone size: many; CDR3 DNA: TGCGCCAGCAGCTTGGACGGCATGAACACTGAAGCTTTCTTT; CDR3 protein: CASSLDGMNTEAFF
D gene: TRBD1; J gene: TRBJ2-2; V gene: TRBV6-5; clone size: many; CDR3 DNA: TGTGCCAGCAGAGGCAGGACAGGGGGCACCGGGGAGCTGTTTTTT; CDR3 protein: CASRGRTGGTGELFF
D gene: .; J gene: TRBJ1-2; V gene: TRBV29-1; clone size: many; CDR3 DNA: TGCAGCGTTGTGACAGGAACCTATGGCTACACCTTC; CDR3 protein: CSVVTGTYGYTF
D gene: .; J gene: TRBJ2-1; V gene: TRBV5-1; clone size: many; CDR3 DNA: TGCGCCAGCAGCTTGGCTAGCACCTCCTACAATGAGCAGTTCTTC; CDR3 protein: CASSLASTSYNEQFF
D gene: .; J gene: TRBJ2-2; V gene: TRBV11-2; clone size: .; CDR3 DNA: TGTGCCAGCAGCTTAGATAGCCAACCCGAGACCGGGGAGCTGTTTTTT; CDR3 protein: CASSLDSQPETGELFF
D gene: .; J gene: TRBJ1-2; V gene: TRBV7-2; clone size: .; CDR3 DNA: TGTGCCAGCAGCTTTGGGGTTCGTCAGAACTATGGCTACACCTTC; CDR3 protein: CASSFGVRQNYGYTF
D gene: TRBD2; J gene: TRBJ2-1; V gene: TRBV5-1; clone size: .; CDR3 DNA: TGCGCCAGCAGCTCGGTTTTTGGCGGGGGGGCAGTTAATGAGCAGTTCTTC; CDR3 protein: CASSSVFGGGAVNEQFF
D gene: TRBD1; J gene: TRBJ2-2; V gene: TRBV5-5; clone size: many; CDR3 DNA: TGTGCCAGCAGCCCGGACAGGCCTCCTCGGACCGGGGAGCTGTTTTTT; CDR3 protein: CASSPDRPPRTGELFF
D gene: .; J gene: TRBJ2-5; V gene: TRBV29-1; clone size: many; CDR3 DNA: TGCAGCGCCGCGGACAGTTTGGGGCAAGAGACCCAGTACTTC; CDR3 protein: CSAADSLGQETQYF
D gene: .; J gene: TRBJ2-1; V gene: TRBV6-2/TRBV6-3; clone size: .; CDR3 DNA: TGTGCCAGCAGACATGACAGGACCGTCTACAATGAGCAGTTCTTC; CDR3 protein: CASRHDRTVYNEQFF
D gene: TRBD1; J gene: TRBJ1-1; V gene: TRBV9; clone size: many; CDR3 DNA: TGTGCCAGCAGCGACCGGGACAGGGGGAAGGCTTTCTTT; CDR3 protein: CASSDRDRGKAFF
D gene: .; J gene: TRBJ1-1; V gene: TRBV5-1; clone size: many; CDR3 DNA: TGCGCCAGCAGCTTGGAGGGAGACCGCCTTGAAGCTTTCTTT; CDR3 protein: CASSLEGDRLEAFF
D gene: .; J gene: TRBJ2-2; V gene: TRBV7-7; clone size: many; CDR3 DNA: TGTGCTAGCAGCTTATCTAGCGCCACCGGGGAGCTGTTTTTT; CDR3 protein: CASSLSSATGELFF
D gene: .; J gene: TRBJ1-2; V gene: TRBV5-5; clone size: many; CDR3 DNA: TGTGCCAGCAGCATCGACTCCCAGAGAGGCTACACCTTC; CDR3 protein: CASSIDSQRGYTF
D gene: TRBD2; J gene: TRBJ2-3; V gene: TRBV5-1; clone size: many; CDR3 DNA: TGCGCCAGCAGCCCCGGGACTAGCGGGGGCACAGATACGCAGTATTTT; CDR3 protein: CASSPGTSGGTDTQYF
D gene: .; J gene: TRBJ1-2; V gene: TRBV5-1; clone size: many; CDR3 DNA: TGCGCCAGCAGCTCGGACAGCAGTTCTAACTATGGCTACACCTTC; CDR3 protein: CASSSDSSSNYGYTF
D gene: TRBD1; J gene: TRBJ1-6; V gene: TRBV12-3/TRBV12-4; clone size: many; CDR3 DNA: TGTGCCAGCAGTTTTAGGGGGCGCGATTCACCCCTCCACTTT; CDR3 protein: CASSFRGRDSPLHF
D gene: TRBD1; J gene: TRBJ1-3; V gene: TRBV18; clone size: .; CDR3 DNA: TGTGCCAGCTCACCACCGACAGGGGGCTCTGGAAACACCATATATTTT; CDR3 protein: CASSPPTGGSGNTIYF
D gene: .; J gene: TRBJ2-2; V gene: TRBV27; clone size: many; CDR3 DNA: TGTGCCAGCAGTATGTATGGGGGGCCTATCACCGGGGAGCTGTTTTTT; CDR3 protein: CASSMYGGPITGELFF
D gene: TRBD1; J gene: TRBJ1-2; V gene: TRBV4-1; clone size: many; CDR3 DNA: TGCGCCAGCAGCCCCCTAGGGGGCGCCGACTATGGCTACACCTTC; CDR3 protein: CASSPLGGADYGYTF
D gene: .; J gene: TRBJ2-1; V gene: TRBV7-2; clone size: many; CDR3 DNA: TGTGCCAGCAGCTTACAAAGCTCCTCCTACAATGAGCAGTTCTTC; CDR3 protein: CASSLQSSSYNEQFF
D gene: .; J gene: TRBJ1-1; V gene: TRBV5-5; clone size: many; CDR3 DNA: TGTGCCAGCAGCTTGGATCCAGGGATGGCCACTGAAGCTTTCTTT; CDR3 protein: CASSLDPGMATEAFF
D gene: .; J gene: TRBJ1-1; V gene: TRBV29-1; clone size: many; CDR3 DNA: TGCAGCGTTGCTTGGGGCAACTGGAGGAACACTGAAGCTTTCTTT; CDR3 protein: CSVAWGNWRNTEAFF
D gene: .; J gene: TRBJ1-4; V gene: TRBV20-1; clone size: many; CDR3 DNA: TGCAGTGCGACCGAGGGGGGACCCAGGGATGAAAAACTGTTTTTT; CDR3 protein: CSATEGGPRDEKLFF
D gene: TRBD2; J gene: TRBJ2-7; V gene: TRBV18; clone size: medium-sized; CDR3 DNA: TGTGCCAGCTCATCTAGGACTAGCTACGAGCAGTACTTC; CDR3 protein: CASSSRTSYEQYF
D gene: TRBD1; J gene: TRBJ1-4; V gene: TRBV5-1; clone size: many; CDR3 DNA: TGCGCCAGCAGCCCGCAACAGGGGATGAGTGAAAAACTGTTTTTT; CDR3 protein: CASSPQQGMSEKLFF
D gene: .; J gene: TRBJ2-2; V gene: TRBV20-1; clone size: many; CDR3 DNA: TGCAGTGCGGAATCGGGACTCTCGGGACCCGGGGAGCTGTTTTTT; CDR3 protein: CSAESGLSGPGELFF
D gene: TRBD1; J gene: TRBJ1-4; V gene: TRBV7-9; clone size: many; CDR3 DNA: TGTGCCAGCAGCGCCCAGGGGGTGGGTAATGAAAAACTGTTTTTT; CDR3 protein: CASSAQGVGNEKLFF
D gene: .; J gene: TRBJ1-1; V gene: TRBV7-9; clone size: many; CDR3 DNA: TGTGCCAGCGGCCTCCGTCGTGAAGCTTTCTTT; CDR3 protein: CASGLRREAFF
D gene: .; J gene: TRBJ1-5; V gene: TRBV7-6; clone size: few; CDR3 DNA: TGTGCCAGCAGCCCAGGATGGGGTAATCAGCCCCAGCATTTT; CDR3 protein: CASSPGWGNQPQHF
D gene: .; J gene: TRBJ2-7; V gene: TRBV5-1; clone size: few; CDR3 DNA: TGCGCCAGCAGCTTGGTTCACTGGTCCTACGAGCAGTACTTC; CDR3 protein: CASSLVHWSYEQYF
D gene: .; J gene: TRBJ2-3; V gene: TRBV7-6; clone size: once; CDR3 DNA: TGTGCCAGCAGCCCCAAGACTAGTCACCAGGCGTATTTT; CDR3 protein: CASSPKTSHQAYF
D gene: .; J gene: TRBJ2-5; V gene: TRBV3-1; clone size: .; CDR3 DNA: TGTGCCAGCAGCCTAGAAGCTAGACAAGACCAGTACTTC; CDR3 protein: CASSLEARQDQYF
D gene: TRBD1; J gene: TRBJ1-5; V gene: TRBV5-5; clone size: few; CDR3 DNA: TGTGCCAGCAGCTTGGTTCCAGGGACAGGAGGCAATCAGCCCCAGCATTTT; CDR3 protein: CASSLVPGTGGNQPQHF
D gene: TRBD1; J gene: TRBJ1-1; V gene: TRBV12-3/TRBV12-4; clone size: many; CDR3 DNA: TGTGCCAGCAGTACTTCACCGGGACAGGGAACTGAAGCTTTCTTT; CDR3 protein: CASSTSPGQGTEAFF
D gene: .; J gene: TRBJ1-1; V gene: TRBV10-3; clone size: many; CDR3 DNA: TGTGCCATCAGAATGGGCCCGTCCATCGATGAAGCTTTCTTT; CDR3 protein: CAIRMGPSIDEAFF
D gene: .; J gene: TRBJ1-6; V gene: TRBV20-1; clone size: many; CDR3 DNA: TGCAGGGGGAGACTTAGCGGGGGATCCGGAAACAAAAGTAGGAGCTCCTATAATTCACCCCTCCACTTT; CDR3 protein: CRGRLSGGSGNKSRSSYNSPLHF
D gene: .; J gene: TRBJ2-7; V gene: TRBV7-2; clone size: many; CDR3 DNA: TGTGCCAGCAGCTTAGCGAGTGGATCCAGGGTCCACGAGCAGTACTTC; CDR3 protein: CASSLASGSRVHEQYF
D gene: .; J gene: TRBJ2-5; V gene: TRBV5-1; clone size: many; CDR3 DNA: TGCGCCAGCAGCTTGGATCCCTGGCGGGGGCCAGCTGAGACCCAGTACTTC; CDR3 protein: CASSLDPWRGPAETQYF
D gene: .; J gene: TRBJ1-2; V gene: TRBV2; clone size: .; CDR3 DNA: TGTGCCGCTCTAAGAAGGGGAGGGTCCCGCAACAATGGCTACACCTTC; CDR3 protein: CAALRRGGSRNNGYTF
D gene: .; J gene: TRBJ1-3; V gene: TRBV12-3/TRBV12-4; clone size: many; CDR3 DNA: TGTGCCAGCAGTCCCCAATTAGGAAGTGGAAACACCATATATTTT; CDR3 protein: CASSPQLGSGNTIYF